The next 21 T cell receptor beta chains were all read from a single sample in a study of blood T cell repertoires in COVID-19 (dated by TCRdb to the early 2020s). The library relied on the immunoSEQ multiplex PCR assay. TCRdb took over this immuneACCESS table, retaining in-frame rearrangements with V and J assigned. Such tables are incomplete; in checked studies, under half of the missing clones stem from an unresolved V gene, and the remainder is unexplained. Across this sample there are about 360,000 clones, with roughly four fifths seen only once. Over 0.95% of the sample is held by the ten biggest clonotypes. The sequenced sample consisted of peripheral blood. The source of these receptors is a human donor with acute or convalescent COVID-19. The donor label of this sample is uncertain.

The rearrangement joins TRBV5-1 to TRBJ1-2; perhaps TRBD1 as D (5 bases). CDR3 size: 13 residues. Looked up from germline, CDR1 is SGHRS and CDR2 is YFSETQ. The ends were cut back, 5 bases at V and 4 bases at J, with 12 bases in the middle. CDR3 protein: CASRSDSSYGYTF. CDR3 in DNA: TGCGCCAGCAGATCCGACAGCTCCTATGGCTACACCTTC.

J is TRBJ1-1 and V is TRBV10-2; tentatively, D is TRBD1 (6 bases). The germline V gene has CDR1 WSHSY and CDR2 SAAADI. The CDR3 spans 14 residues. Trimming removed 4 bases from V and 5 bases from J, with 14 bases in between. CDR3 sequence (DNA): TGCGCCAGCAGTGGAAACACAGGGAAGACTGAAGCTTTCTTT. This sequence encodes CASSGNTGKTEAFF.

This CDR3 is CASSQQLGRSYNEQFF. The CDR3 coding sequence is TGTGCCAGCAGTCAACAACTAGGGCGCTCCTACAATGAGCAGTTCTTC. The chain couples TRBV27 to TRBJ2-1; weak D call: TRBD2 (5 bases). The CDR3 spans 16 residues. Germline loops: CDR1 MNHEY, CDR2 SMNVEV (reference sequence). V shed 5 bases and J shed 0 bases, with 14 bases lying between them.

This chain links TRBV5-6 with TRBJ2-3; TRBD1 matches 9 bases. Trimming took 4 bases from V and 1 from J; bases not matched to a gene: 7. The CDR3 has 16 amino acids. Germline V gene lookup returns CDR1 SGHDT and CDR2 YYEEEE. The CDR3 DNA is TGTGCCAGCAGCCCCGGTCGGGACAGGGGCACAGATACGCAGTATTTT. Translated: CASSPGRDRGTDTQYF.

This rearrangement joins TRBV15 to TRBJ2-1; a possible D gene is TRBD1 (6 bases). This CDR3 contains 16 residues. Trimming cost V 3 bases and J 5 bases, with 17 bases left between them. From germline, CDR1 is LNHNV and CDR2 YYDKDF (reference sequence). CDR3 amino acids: CATSSVVGTPNNEQFF. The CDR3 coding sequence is TGTGCCACCAGCAGTGTCGTCGGGACACCGAACAATGAGCAGTTCTTC.

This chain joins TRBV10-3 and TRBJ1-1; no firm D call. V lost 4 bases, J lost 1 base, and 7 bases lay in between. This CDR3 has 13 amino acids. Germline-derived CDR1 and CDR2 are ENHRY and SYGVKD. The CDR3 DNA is TGTGCCATCAGTGGGCAGGCGAACACTGAAGCTTTCTTT. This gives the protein CAISGQANTEAFF.

The CDR3 spells CATIRTGMNEQFF. CDR3 nucleotides: TGTGCCACCATCCGGACAGGTATGAATGAGCAGTTCTTC. The rearrangement joins TRBV24-1 to TRBJ2-1, with TRBD1 matching 7 bases. Germline values: CDR1 KGHDR, CDR2 SFDVKD. The CDR3 is 13 residues long. Losses at the gene ends were 8 bases for V and 7 bases for J; bases not matched to a gene: 7.

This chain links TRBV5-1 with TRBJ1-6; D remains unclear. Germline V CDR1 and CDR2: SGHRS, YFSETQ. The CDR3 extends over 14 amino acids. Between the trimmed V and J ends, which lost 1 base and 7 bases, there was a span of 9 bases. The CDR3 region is CASSLRGSNSPLHF. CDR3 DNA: TGCGCCAGCAGCTTGAGAGGGTCCAATTCACCCCTCCACTTT.

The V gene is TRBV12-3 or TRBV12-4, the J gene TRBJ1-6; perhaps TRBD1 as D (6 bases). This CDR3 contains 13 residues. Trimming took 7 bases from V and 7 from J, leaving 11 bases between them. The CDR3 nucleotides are TGTGCCAGCACCCGGACAGAAAATTCACCCCTCCACTTT. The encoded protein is CASTRTENSPLHF.

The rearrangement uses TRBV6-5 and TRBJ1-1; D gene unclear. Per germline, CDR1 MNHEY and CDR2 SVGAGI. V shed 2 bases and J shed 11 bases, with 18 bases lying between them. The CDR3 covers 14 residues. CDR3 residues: CASSYDGSPTLAFF. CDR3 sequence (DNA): TGTGCCAGCAGTTACGACGGTTCCCCGACTTTGGCTTTCTTT.

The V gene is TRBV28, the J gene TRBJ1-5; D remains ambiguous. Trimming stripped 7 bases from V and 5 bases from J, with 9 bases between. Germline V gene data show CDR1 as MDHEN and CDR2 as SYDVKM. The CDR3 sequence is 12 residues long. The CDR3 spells CASIKGDQPQHF. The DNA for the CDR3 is TGTGCCAGCATTAAGGGAGATCAGCCCCAGCATTTT.

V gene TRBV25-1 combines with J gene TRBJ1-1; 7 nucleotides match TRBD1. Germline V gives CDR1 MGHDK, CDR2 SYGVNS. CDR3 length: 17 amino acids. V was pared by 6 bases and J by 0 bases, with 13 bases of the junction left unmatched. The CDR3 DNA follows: TGTGCCAGCAGGCAATCTCGAAACAGGGGCCTGAACACTGAAGCTTTCTTT. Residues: CASRQSRNRGLNTEAFF.

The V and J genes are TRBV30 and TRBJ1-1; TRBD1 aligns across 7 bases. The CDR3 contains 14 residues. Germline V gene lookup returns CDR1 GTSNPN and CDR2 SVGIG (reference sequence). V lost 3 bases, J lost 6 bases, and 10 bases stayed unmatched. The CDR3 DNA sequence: TGTGCCTGGAGAGAAACACACAGGGGCCCTGAAGCTTTCTTT. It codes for CAWRETHRGPEAFF.

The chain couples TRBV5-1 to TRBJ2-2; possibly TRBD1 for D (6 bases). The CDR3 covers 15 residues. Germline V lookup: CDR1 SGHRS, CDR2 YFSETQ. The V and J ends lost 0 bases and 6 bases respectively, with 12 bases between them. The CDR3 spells CASSLGRGISGELFF. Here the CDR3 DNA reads TGCGCCAGCAGCTTGGGTAGGGGGATATCCGGGGAGCTGTTTTTT.

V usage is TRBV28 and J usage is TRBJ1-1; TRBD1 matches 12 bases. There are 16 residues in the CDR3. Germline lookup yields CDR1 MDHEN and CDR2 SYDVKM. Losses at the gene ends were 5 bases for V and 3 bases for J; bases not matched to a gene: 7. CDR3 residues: CASSDIRDRGHTEAFF. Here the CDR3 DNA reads TGTGCCAGCAGTGATATCCGGGACAGGGGGCACACTGAAGCTTTCTTT.

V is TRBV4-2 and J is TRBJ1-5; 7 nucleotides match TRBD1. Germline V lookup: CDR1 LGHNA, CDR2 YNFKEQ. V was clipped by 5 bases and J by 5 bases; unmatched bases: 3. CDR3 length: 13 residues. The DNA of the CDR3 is TGTGCCAGCAGCGACAGGGAATATCAGCCCCAGCATTTT. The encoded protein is CASSDREYQPQHF.

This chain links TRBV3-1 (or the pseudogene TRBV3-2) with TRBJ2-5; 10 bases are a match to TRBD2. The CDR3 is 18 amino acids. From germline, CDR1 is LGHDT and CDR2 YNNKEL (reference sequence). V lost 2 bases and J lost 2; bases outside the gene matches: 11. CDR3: CASSQSKLAGTLQETQYF. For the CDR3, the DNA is TGTGCCAGCAGCCAAAGTAAACTAGCGGGGACGCTACAAGAGACCCAGTACTTC.

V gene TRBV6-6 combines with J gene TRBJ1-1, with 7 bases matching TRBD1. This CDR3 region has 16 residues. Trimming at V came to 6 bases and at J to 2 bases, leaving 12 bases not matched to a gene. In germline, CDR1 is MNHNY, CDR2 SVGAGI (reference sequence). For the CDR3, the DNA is TGTGCCAGCAGGCCCAGACAGGGCGTACTAAACACTGAAGCTTTCTTT. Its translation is CASRPRQGVLNTEAFF.

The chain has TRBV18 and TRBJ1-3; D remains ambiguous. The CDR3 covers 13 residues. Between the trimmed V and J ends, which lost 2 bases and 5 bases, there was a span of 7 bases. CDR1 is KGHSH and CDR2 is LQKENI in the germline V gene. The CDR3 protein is CASSPGERNTIYF. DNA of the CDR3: TGTGCCAGCTCACCAGGGGAGCGAAACACCATATATTTT.

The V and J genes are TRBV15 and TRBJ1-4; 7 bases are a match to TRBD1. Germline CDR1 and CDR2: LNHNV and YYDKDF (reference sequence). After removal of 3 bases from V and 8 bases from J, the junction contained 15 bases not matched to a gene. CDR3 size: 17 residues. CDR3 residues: CATSSGIGRTGSEKLFF. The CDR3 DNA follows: TGTGCCACCAGCAGTGGGATAGGGAGGACAGGAAGCGAAAAACTGTTTTTT.

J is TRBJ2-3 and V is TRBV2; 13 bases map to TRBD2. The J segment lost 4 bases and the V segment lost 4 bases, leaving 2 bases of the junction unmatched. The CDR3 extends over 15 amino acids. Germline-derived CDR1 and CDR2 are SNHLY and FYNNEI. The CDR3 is CASSAGLAGPDTQYF. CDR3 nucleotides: TGTGCCAGCAGTGCGGGACTAGCGGGACCAGATACGCAGTATTTT. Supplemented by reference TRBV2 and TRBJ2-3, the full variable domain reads EPEVTQTPSHQVTQMGQEVILRCVPISNHLYFYWYRQILGQKVEFLVSFYNNEISEKSEIFDDQFSVERPDGSNFTLKIRSTKLEDSAMYFCASSAGLAGPDTQYFGPGTRLTVL.